Listed below are T cell receptor beta chains from one sample, sequenced in a study of T cell changes during pregnancy in multiple sclerosis. Assay: immunoSEQ multiplex PCR; the TCRdb copy retains only in-frame clones and omits some. The sample has about 57,000 clones; 92% are singletons. The sequencing used CD4+ T cells from peripheral blood mononuclear cells, collected in the second trimester of pregnancy. These receptors were taken from a female donor with multiple sclerosis, enrolled in a pregnancy study. Each CDR3 is given with its conserved first and last residue. The D gene is left open where the match is weak. Clone size appears in some rows only: once, few, many, or a class for an expanded clone.

TRBJ2-1	TRBD2	.	TRBV7-3	TGTGCCAGCAGCTTATCACTAGCGGGAGACAATGAGCAGTTCTTC	CASSLSLAGDNEQFF
TRBJ2-1	TRBD1	.	TRBV7-2	TGTGCCAGCAGCTGGGGGACAGGGGGTCTTTCCTACAATGAGCAGTTCTTC	CASSWGTGGLSYNEQFF
TRBJ1-5	.	.	TRBV19	TGTGCCAGTAGGGGGACACCTTATAGCAATCAGCCCCAGCATTTT	CASRGTPYSNQPQHF
TRBJ2-1	.	once	TRBV4-1	TGCGCCAGCAGCCAAGAATGGTCAGGCGGGACTCTCCTCTACAATGAGCAGTTCTTC	CASSQEWSGGTLLYNEQFF
TRBJ2-7	TRBD2	.	TRBV7-3	TGTGCCAGCAGCTTGGAAGCGGGAGGTGGCTACGAGCAGTACTTC	CASSLEAGGGYEQYF
TRBJ2-5	.	.	TRBV28	TGTGCCAGCAACCCCTCGCCGGGGTTGGGGAGTATCCAAGAGACCCAGTACTTC	CASNPSPGLGSIQETQYF
TRBJ2-7	TRBD2	.	TRBV28	TGTGCCAGCAGTACGGTAGCGGGAGGGTCCTACGAGCAGTACTTC	CASSTVAGGSYEQYF
TRBJ2-2	TRBD2	.	TRBV5-1	TGCGCCAGCAGCCGGAGGGCGGTGGGGGAGGGCCGAGCCGGGGAGCTGTTTTTT	CASSRRAVGEGRAGELFF
TRBJ2-7	.	.	TRBV2	TGTGCCAGCAGTGGACTTTACTCCGAGCAGTACTTC	CASSGLYSEQYF
TRBJ2-2	TRBD1	.	TRBV7-2	TGTGCCAGCAGCCAAAGAGGGGGCCTCAACACCGGGGAGCTGTTTTTT	CASSQRGGLNTGELFF
TRBJ2-1	TRBD2	.	TRBV25-1	TGTGCCAGCAGTGTCAAAAGACTAGCGGGAGGGCTTAATGAGCAGTTCTTC	CASSVKRLAGGLNEQFF
TRBJ1-4	.	.	TRBV15	TGTGCCACCAGCAGAGACAGGGGTATGTGGGAAAAACTGTTTTTT	CATSRDRGMWEKLFF
TRBJ1-2	.	.	TRBV30	TGTGCCTGGAGTCAGGAGGGGCCCCCGTGGAACTATGGCTACACCTTC	CAWSQEGPPWNYGYTF
TRBJ2-1	TRBD2	.	TRBV11-1	TGTGCCAGCAACCGCGGGGAGCGGGGGGGCCGGAATGAGCAGTTCTTC	CASNRGERGGRNEQFF
TRBJ1-2	.	.	TRBV4-2	TGTGCCAGCAGCCAAGATCCGCGACGGAGTGATGGCTACACCTTC	CASSQDPRRSDGYTF
TRBJ1-5	.	once	TRBV18	TGTGCCAGCTCAGCCGGGAATTCCATTCAGCCCCAGCATTTT	CASSAGNSIQPQHF